The sequence of this TCR beta chain was determined in a study of blood T cell repertoires in COVID-19. Looking at the study overall: T cells, B-cell-depleted T cells, or PBMCs provided the cDNA or gDNA that served as material.

Profiled with immunoSEQ multiplex PCR; TCRdb holds only in-frame clones, not every one. Of some 120,000 clones in the sample, roughly 85% are singletons; the top ten hold around 4%. The CDR3 is made up of 14 amino acids. Germline-derived CDR1 and CDR2 are SQVTM and ANQGSEA. Trimming left V 0 bases short and J 7 bases short, with 12 bases between. This clone was observed a single time. This TCR derives from a human donor in a cohort sampled during active COVID-19. The genes are TRBV29-1 and TRBJ1-4; weak D call: TRBD1 (5 bases). Source material: peripheral blood. The CDR3 region is CSVEDPQGSEKLFF. CDR3 in DNA: TGCAGCGTTGAAGATCCCCAGGGATCTGAAAAACTGTTTTTT. Full variable domain (remainder filled in from reference TRBV29-1 and TRBJ1-4): SAVISQKPSRDICQRGTSLTIQCQVDSQVTMMFWYRQQPGQSLTLIATANQGSEATYESGFVIDKFPISRPNLTFSTLTVSNMSPEDSSIYLCSVEDPQGSEKLFFGSGTQLSVL.